The clone carrying this TCR beta chain was seen only a few times. The data originate from a study of spatial heterogeneity in lung cancer. In germline, CDR1 is SGHVS, CDR2 FQNEAQ. The CDR3 runs to 17 residues. Between the trimmed V and J ends, which lost 5 bases and 4 bases, there was a span of 21 bases. Time point reported: sample taken at primary tumor resection. Whole RNA, which was extracted from tumor, nontumor lung tissue or frozen PBMC, was sequenced without any cell sorting. Via MiXCR, TCRdb re-called the 5' RACE reads, giving one row per CDR3 protein. The repertoire holds about 50,000 distinct CDR3 sequences, with about 7.6% as singletons.

The TCR sequence derives from a female donor with early-stage non-small cell lung cancer. The sample was PBMCs, taken at surgery. The chain has TRBV7-8 and TRBJ1-5; no clear D. CDR3 amino acids: CASSQNMRTRLNQPQHF. CDR3 DNA sequence: TGTGCCAGCAGCCAAAACATGAGGACTCGTTTGAATCAGCCCCAGCATTTT.